This record concerns one T cell receptor (beta chain) sequence. PCR employed 60 Vbeta and 13 Jbeta primers. Sequencing was performed with immunoSEQ multiplex PCR; in TCRdb, only in-frame clones are kept and a portion is missing. The sample lists 100,000 to 150,000 clones, roughly 80% occurring once. V shed 9 bases and J 0 bases; nucleotides not matched to a gene: 14. Germline-derived CDR1 and CDR2 are SGHNT and YYREEE (reference sequence). This CDR3 has 16 residues. The data were obtained in a study of cytomegalovirus exposure and HLA in healthy donors. The rearrangement links TRBV5-4 to TRBJ1-1, with 7 bases matching TRBD1. This sequence was found in a woman between 35 and 50 years old in good health and CMV-seronegative. Sequencing was performed on PBMCs. CDR3 sequence: CATTGAAISMNTEAFF. CDR3 DNA sequence: TGTGCCACCACAGGGGCAGCGATATCGATGAACACTGAAGCTTTCTTT.